This T cell receptor beta chain emerged from a study of Ad26.COV2.S vaccination and SARS-CoV-2 variants. Points from the study as a whole: Assessments of TCR breadth and depth may have underestimated the total T cell responses. Post-vaccination spike-specific CD8+ and CD4+ T cell responses reportedly had substantial breadth. Recipients of vaccine and of placebo showed similar breadth of their non-spike TCR repertoires.

Turning to this clone: The antigen remains undetermined.

CDR3 length: 15 residues. V lost 0 bases and J 6 bases, leaving 12 bases between the germline ends. Germline CDR1 reads MNHEY; CDR2 reads SVGEGT. Treatment described: about 20 received Ad26.COV2.S at low or high dose, single or two shots; about 5 received placebo; per-sample allocation not given. Sampling took place 63 days after the first vaccine or placebo injection. An Ad26 vector carrying the Wuhan-strain SARS-CoV-2 spike served as the vaccine. The repertoire was sequenced with immunoSEQ multiplex PCR; TCRdb's copy has only in-frame clones and lacks some. The table includes hundreds of thousands of clones, over 75% detected once.

This TCR derives from a person between 18 and 65 years old who received the Ad26.COV2.S COVID-19 vaccine or a placebo. The starting material was peripheral blood, obtained in a trial of Ad26.COV2.S vaccine versus placebo. The J gene is TRBJ2-1, the V gene TRBV6-2 or TRBV6-3; D not certain. The DNA of the CDR3 is TGTGCCAGCAGTTACTCGAAATGGGCCTTCAATGAGCAGTTCTTC. Translating gives CASSYSKWAFNEQFF.